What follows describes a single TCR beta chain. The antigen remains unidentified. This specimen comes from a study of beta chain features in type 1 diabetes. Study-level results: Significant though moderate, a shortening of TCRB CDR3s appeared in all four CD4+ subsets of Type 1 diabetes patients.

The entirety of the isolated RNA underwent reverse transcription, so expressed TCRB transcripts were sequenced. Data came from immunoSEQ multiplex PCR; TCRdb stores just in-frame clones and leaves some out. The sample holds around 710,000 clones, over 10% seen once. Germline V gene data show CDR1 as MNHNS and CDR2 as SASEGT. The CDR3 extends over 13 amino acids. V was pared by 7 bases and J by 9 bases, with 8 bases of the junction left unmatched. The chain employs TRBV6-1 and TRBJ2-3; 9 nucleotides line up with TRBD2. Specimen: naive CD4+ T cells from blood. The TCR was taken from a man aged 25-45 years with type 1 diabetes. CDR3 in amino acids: CASTSGAVTTQYF. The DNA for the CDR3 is TGTGCCAGCACTAGCGGGGCGGTAACAACGCAGTATTTT.